Each of the 9 T cell receptor beta chains below was sequenced from the same sample in a study of T cell changes during pregnancy in multiple sclerosis (dated by TCRdb to 2018 to 2020). The method was the immunoSEQ multiplex PCR assay. This is the immuneACCESS table as TCRdb keeps it, with only in-frame sequences that have V and J called. A part of the clones is gone; compared with another copy, unresolved V genes explain less than half, and the rest is unexplained. This sample holds over 50,000 clones; 89% were observed only once. Over 1.5% of the sample lies in the top ten. The specimen was peripheral blood, collected after pregnancy. All receptors derive from a female donor with multiple sclerosis, enrolled in a pregnancy study.

The chain couples TRBV28 to TRBJ2-1, with a weak D call TRBD2 (5 bases). Trimming took off 3 bases at V and 7 bases at J, with 16 bases between the two ends. Germline V gene lookup returns CDR1 MDHEN and CDR2 SYDVKM. The CDR3 contains 15 residues. The CDR3 here is CASSLVSGRANEQFF. CDR3 DNA: TGTGCCAGCAGTTTGGTCTCGGGAAGGGCGAATGAGCAGTTCTTC.

The V gene is TRBV28, the J gene TRBJ1-1; tentatively, D is TRBD1 (5 bases). The V gene lost 4 bases and the J gene lost 4 bases, with 13 bases spanning the gap. Per the germline V gene, CDR1 is MDHEN and CDR2 is SYDVKM. The CDR3 length is 14 residues. For the CDR3, the DNA is TGTGCCAGCAGTTCCGATGGGGCGGTCACTGAAGCTTTCTTT. This encodes CASSSDGAVTEAFF.

V gene TRBV19 combines with J gene TRBJ2-1, with 7 nucleotides matching TRBD2. This CDR3 spans 15 amino acids. Trimming removed 7 bases from V and 8 bases from J; junction bases left unmatched: 14. Germline V CDR1 and CDR2: LNHDA, SQIVND (reference sequence). DNA for the CDR3: TGTGCCAGTAAGGTCAGCGGGGAGTCAGGCTATGAGCAGTTCTTC. Amino acid sequence: CASKVSGESGYEQFF.

The chain has TRBV30 and TRBJ2-2; D possibly corresponds to TRBD1 (6 bases). V was clipped by 2 bases and J by 6 bases, with 22 bases between them. This CDR3 comprises 17 residues. Germline lookup yields CDR1 GTSNPN and CDR2 SVGIG (reference sequence). DNA for the CDR3: TGTGCCTGGAGTCCCGTCCTAATGGGGGCGGTGGCCGGGGAGCTGTTTTTT. Protein sequence: CAWSPVLMGAVAGELFF.

The rearrangement uses TRBV6-1 and TRBJ2-2; D might be TRBD2 (5 bases). V was clipped by 6 bases and J by 5 bases, with 13 bases between them. This CDR3 comprises 14 residues. Germline values: CDR1 MNHNS, CDR2 SASEGT. CDR3 amino acids: CASSWTEDTGELFF. CDR3 in DNA: TGTGCCAGCAGCTGGACGGAGGATACCGGGGAGCTGTTTTTT.

V and J are TRBV6-5 and TRBJ2-7; weak D call: TRBD2 (5 bases). This CDR3 has 14 amino acids. Per the germline V gene, CDR1 is MNHEY and CDR2 is SVGAGI. Trimming pared 6 bases from V and 2 bases from J, leaving 14 bases between. CDR3 sequence (DNA): TGTGCCAGCAGCCTAATCGAGGGCCCCTACGAGCAGTACTTC. It translates to CASSLIEGPYEQYF.

This clone was counted only a few times. The chain is built from TRBV5-1 and TRBJ1-1; no clear D. The CDR3 spans 12 residues. V lost 5 bases and J 11 bases, leaving 16 bases between the germline ends. CDR1 is SGHRS and CDR2 is YFSETQ in the germline V gene. CDR3 sequence: CASSPSGVKAFF. CDR3 coding DNA: TGCGCCAGCAGTCCCAGCGGAGTAAAGGCTTTCTTT. Using reference TRBV5-1 and TRBJ1-1 for the parts outside the CDR3, the full variable domain is KAGVTQTPRYLIKTRGQQVTLSCSPISGHRSVSWYQQTPGQGLQFLFEYFSETQRNKGNFPGRFSGRQFSNSRSEMNVSTLELGDSALYLCASSPSGVKAFFGQGTRLTVV.

This chain uses TRBV4-2 with TRBJ1-2; no definite D call. V was pared by 1 base and J by 8 bases, with 8 bases between. The CDR3 covers 12 residues. Germline-derived CDR1 and CDR2 are LGHNA and YNFKEQ. CDR3 nucleotides: TGTGCCAGCAGCCAAGGGTCCGGGGGCTACACCTTC. It is translated as CASSQGSGGYTF.

The chain joins TRBV18 to TRBJ2-3, with TRBD2 identical over 10 bases. The V and J ends lost 6 bases and 6 bases, in that order; junction bases with no gene match: 9. Per germline, CDR1 KGHSH and CDR2 LQKENI. CDR3 length equals 15 residues. The CDR3 loop reads CASSWTSGPEDTQYF. In DNA, the CDR3 is TGTGCCAGCTCCTGGACTAGCGGTCCTGAGGATACGCAGTATTTT. Together with reference TRBV18 and TRBJ2-3, the CDR3 gives the full variable domain: NAGVMQNPRHLVRRRGQEARLRCSPMKGHSHVYWYRQLPEEGLKFMVYLQKENIIDESGMPKERFSAEFPKEGPSILRIQQVVRGDSAAYFCASSWTSGPEDTQYFGPGTRLTVL.